Each of the 14 T cell receptor beta chains below was sequenced from the same sample in a study of blood T cell repertoires in COVID-19. Assay used: immunoSEQ multiplex PCR; TCRdb lists only in-frame clones, some missing. The profile shows almost 400,000 clones, roughly 88% of them singletons. Sequences were obtained from PBMCs or T cells enriched from blood (not recorded which). The receptors here all came from a woman aged 25 to 39 with acute COVID-19.

This sequence joins TRBV5-6 and TRBJ1-1; D is unresolved. Germline assignment: CDR1 SGHDT and CDR2 YYEEEE. V was clipped by 1 base and J by 5 bases, with 9 bases between them. The CDR3 sequence is 13 residues long. CDR3 sequence: CASSLRSGTEAFF. DNA of the CDR3: TGTGCCAGCAGCTTGAGATCGGGGACTGAAGCTTTCTTT.

This clone was observed once. V gene TRBV29-1 combines with J gene TRBJ2-3; 9 bases agree with TRBD2. Germline lookup yields CDR1 SQVTM and CDR2 ANQGSEA. The CDR3 runs to 16 residues. The J segment lost 2 bases and the V segment lost 4 bases, leaving 10 bases of the junction unmatched. The CDR3: CSVGSGGKTFTDTQYF. In DNA, the CDR3 is TGCAGCGTTGGGAGCGGGGGGAAAACTTTCACAGATACGCAGTATTTT.

The chain joins TRBV7-2 to TRBJ2-1; 9 nucleotides line up with TRBD2. Germline loops: CDR1 SGHTA, CDR2 FQGNSA. V was pared by 1 base and J by 4 bases, with 11 bases of the junction left unmatched. This CDR3 has 18 amino acids. CDR3 sequence (DNA): TGTGCCAGCAGCTTAGTGGGTAGCGGGGGACTAAATTACAATGAGCAGTTCTTC. Its translation is CASSLVGSGGLNYNEQFF. Complete variable domain (other parts from reference TRBV7-2 and TRBJ2-1): GAGVSQSPSNKVTEKGKDVELRCDPISGHTALYWYRQSLGQGLEFLIYFQGNSAPDKSGLPSDRFSAERTGGSVSTLTIQRTQQEDSAVYLCASSLVGSGGLNYNEQFFGPGTRLTVL.

In its sample, this clone was seen a few times. The chain joins TRBV6-1 to TRBJ2-4; 8 bases match TRBD1. The germline V gene encodes CDR1 MNHNS and CDR2 SASEGT. The length of the CDR3 is 14 residues. Trimming cost V 3 bases and J 9 bases; bases outside gene matches: 7. The CDR3, as DNA: TGTGCCAGCAGTGACCGACAGGGGTTCTCCATTCAGTACTTC. Encoded protein: CASSDRQGFSIQYF.

V gene TRBV7-8 combines with J gene TRBJ1-1, with TRBD1 matching over 7 bases. Per germline, CDR1 SGHVS and CDR2 FQNEAQ. The CDR3 length is 15 residues. Unmatched junction bases numbered 8, after V lost 1 base and J lost 6 bases. Written as DNA, the CDR3 is TGTGCCAGCAGCTTAGGCACAGGGGTTGGTGCTGAAGCTTTCTTT. It is translated as CASSLGTGVGAEAFF.

This chain connects TRBV5-6 to TRBJ1-2; TRBD1 might be the D (5 bases). The germline gives CDR1 SGHDT, CDR2 YYEEEE. V was shortened by 0 bases and J by 4 bases, with 13 bases between the two germline ends. The CDR3 has 15 residues. The CDR3, as DNA: TGTGCCAGCAGCTTGGACAGGAGTTCCATCTATGGCTACACCTTC. Translated: CASSLDRSSIYGYTF.

The rearrangement joins TRBV5-1 to TRBJ2-3; 7 bases are a match to TRBD2. After removal of 0 bases from V and 2 bases from J, the junction contained 9 bases not matched to a gene. The CDR3 consists of 17 residues. CDR1 SGHRS and CDR2 YFSETQ come from the germline V gene. This CDR3 reads CASSLDPRGTPTDTQYF. In DNA form, the CDR3 reads TGCGCCAGCAGCTTGGACCCGCGGGGGACCCCCACAGATACGCAGTATTTT.

The DNA of the CDR3 is TGTGCCACCAGTGATGCCGGGACAGGGGGAAATCAGCCCCAGCATTTT. Its translation: CATSDAGTGGNQPQHF. The chain recombines TRBV24-1 with TRBJ1-5; 11 nucleotides agree with TRBD1. Germline trimming cut 3 bases from V and 4 bases from J; bases unmatched to any gene: 4. This CDR3 contains 16 residues. CDR1 and CDR2 (germline): KGHDR, SFDVKD.

In its sample, this clone was seen a few times. The V gene is TRBV28, the J gene TRBJ2-2; perhaps TRBD1 as D (6 bases). Germline-derived CDR1 and CDR2 are MDHEN and SYDVKM. This CDR3 has 15 residues. Trimming took off 8 bases at V and 6 bases at J, with 19 bases between the two ends. In nucleotides, the CDR3 is TGTGCCAGCTCGGGCAGGGGCCGAATCCCCGGGGAGCTGTTTTTT. Amino acid sequence: CASSGRGRIPGELFF.

The chain links TRBV27 to TRBJ2-7; tentative D call: TRBD1 (6 bases). The V gene's germline CDR1 is MNHEY and CDR2 SMNVEV (reference sequence). Trimming shortened V by 5 bases and J by 3 bases, and 17 bases separated the two germline ends. The CDR3 extends over 15 amino acids. CDR3 sequence: CASSLRPRQDYEQYF. The CDR3 DNA sequence: TGTGCCAGCAGTCTGAGACCCCGACAGGACTACGAGCAGTACTTC.

CDR3 nucleotide sequence: TGTGCCAGCAGTGACGGGGGGGCCGGGGAGCTGTTTTTT. This encodes CASSDGGAGELFF. J is TRBJ2-2 and V is TRBV6-4; TRBD2 matches 7 bases. The CDR3 is made up of 13 amino acids. The germline V gene has CDR1 MRHNA and CDR2 SNTAGT. V trimming: 2 bases; J trimming: 6 bases; junction bases outside the gene matches: 0.

The chain couples TRBV6-5 to TRBJ2-2; 9 bases map to TRBD1. CDR1 and CDR2 from the germline V gene are MNHEY and SVGAGI. V lost 8 bases and J lost 6; bases outside the gene matches: 4. This CDR3 is built from 13 residues. Here the CDR3 DNA reads TGTGCCAGCGGGACAGGGAGTTCCGGGGAGCTGTTTTTT. It translates to CASGTGSSGELFF.

The rearrangement joins TRBV10-3 to TRBJ1-6; possibly TRBD1 for D (5 bases). The germline V gene has CDR1 ENHRY and CDR2 SYGVKD. V was shortened by 2 bases and J by 4 bases, with 6 bases between the two germline ends. The CDR3 is 14 amino acids. This CDR3 is CAISEDSYNSPLHF. CDR3 sequence (DNA): TGTGCCATCAGTGAGGACAGTTATAATTCACCCCTCCACTTT.

The gene calls are TRBV5-1 and TRBJ1-3, with D perhaps TRBD1 (6 bases). Germline CDR1 is SGHRS and CDR2 is YFSETQ. Deletions cut 4 bases from V and 0 bases from J, with 11 bases between. This CDR3 spans 15 amino acids. DNA for the CDR3: TGCGCCAGCAGCCCGTCAGGGGCCTCTGGAAACACCATATATTTT. This gives the protein CASSPSGASGNTIYF.